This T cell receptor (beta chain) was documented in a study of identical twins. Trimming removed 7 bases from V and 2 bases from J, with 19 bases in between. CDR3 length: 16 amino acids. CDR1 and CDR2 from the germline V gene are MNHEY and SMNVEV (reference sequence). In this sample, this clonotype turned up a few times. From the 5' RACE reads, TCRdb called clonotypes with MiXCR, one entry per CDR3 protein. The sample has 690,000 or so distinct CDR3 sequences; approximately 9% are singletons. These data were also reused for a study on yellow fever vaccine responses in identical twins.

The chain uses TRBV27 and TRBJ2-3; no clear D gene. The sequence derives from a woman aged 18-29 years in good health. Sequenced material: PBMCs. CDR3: CASTKTGNLNTDTQYF. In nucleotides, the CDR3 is TGTGCCAGCACAAAGACCGGCAACCTCAACACAGATACGCAGTATTTT.